The 8 T cell receptor beta chains below were found in one sample sequenced in a study of cytomegalovirus exposure and HLA in healthy donors. Primers included in the PCR were 60 Vbeta and 13 Jbeta primers. Sequencing used immunoSEQ multiplex PCR; TCRdb keeps in-frame clones, though not all of them. This table holds about 54,000 clones. The sequencing input was PBMCs. Receptors originate from a woman aged 40 to 49 in good health and CMV-seronegative.

The J gene is TRBJ1-1, the V gene TRBV7-9; maybe TRBD1 (5 bases). V was clipped by 2 bases and J by 4 bases, with 14 bases between them. The CDR3 length is 15 residues. Germline V gene sequence: CDR1 SEHNR, CDR2 FQNEAQ (reference sequence). The CDR3 is CASSLMAGSATEAFF. CDR3 bases: TGTGCCAGCAGCTTAATGGCAGGGTCGGCCACTGAAGCTTTCTTT. Variable domain in full (rest from reference TRBV7-9 and TRBJ1-1): DTGVSQNPRHKITKRGQNVTFRCDPISEHNRLYWYRQTLGQGPEFLTYFQNEAQLEKSRLLSDRFSAERPKGSFSTLEIQRTEQGDSAMYLCASSLMAGSATEAFFGQGTRLTVV.

This chain connects TRBV6-5 to TRBJ1-4; 10 nucleotides match TRBD1. J was trimmed by 7 bases and V by 6 bases; bases with no gene match: 5. The CDR3 length is 14 residues. CDR1 is MNHEY, CDR2 SVGAGI, per germline. The CDR3 spells CASRRDRGLEKLFF. CDR3 DNA sequence: TGTGCCAGCAGGCGCGACAGGGGGCTTGAAAAACTGTTTTTT.

The rearrangement uses TRBV5-4 and TRBJ2-1, with 13 bases matching TRBD2. V was clipped by 4 bases and J by 6 bases; unmatched bases: 13. The germline CDR1 and CDR2 sequences are SGHNT and YYREEE (reference sequence). The CDR3 loop spans 18 amino acids. The CDR3 bases are TGTGCCAGCAGCCCCGGACTAGCGGGAGCTGTCGGGACCAATGAGCAGTTCTTC. Protein: CASSPGLAGAVGTNEQFF.

V and J are TRBV5-1 and TRBJ1-4, with D tentatively TRBD1 (6 bases). This CDR3 comprises 16 residues. Germline V gene data show CDR1 as SGHRS and CDR2 as YFSETQ. Trimming removed 2 bases at V and 0 bases at J, with 11 bases between. The CDR3 sequence is CASSFRQVATNEKLFF. CDR3 nucleotide sequence: TGCGCCAGCAGCTTCCGACAGGTTGCAACTAATGAAAAACTGTTTTTT.

V usage is TRBV5-6 and J usage is TRBJ1-4; no clear D gene. Per the germline V gene, CDR1 is SGHDT and CDR2 is YYEEEE. Trimming cost V 1 base and J 0 bases, with 4 bases left between them. The CDR3 contains 14 residues. CDR3 DNA: TGTGCCAGCAGCTTGATCGCAACTAATGAAAAACTGTTTTTT. This sequence encodes CASSLIATNEKLFF. The whole variable domain, filled in from reference TRBV5-6 and TRBJ1-4, reads DAGVTQSPTHLIKTRGQQVTLRCSPKSGHDTVSWYQQALGQGPQFIFQYYEEEERQRGNFPDRFSGHQFPNYSSELNVNALLLGDSALYLCASSLIATNEKLFFGSGTQLSVL.

This rearrangement joins TRBV28 to TRBJ2-7; 8 nucleotides agree with TRBD1. V lost 5 bases and J lost 3; bases outside the gene matches: 6. The CDR3 has 14 amino acids. Looked up from germline, CDR1 is MDHEN and CDR2 is SYDVKM. The DNA for the CDR3 is TGTGCCAGCAGTATCCCAGGGGGCGGCTACGAGCAGTACTTC. The encoded protein is CASSIPGGGYEQYF.

The chain employs TRBV5-1 and TRBJ2-2; D may be TRBD2 (6 bases). V shed 1 base and J shed 4 bases, with 14 bases lying between them. Germline V gene data show CDR1 as SGHRS and CDR2 as YFSETQ. The CDR3 covers 16 residues. As DNA, the CDR3 is TGCGCCAGCAGCTTGAGGACTATGGTCGGCACCGGGGAGCTGTTTTTT. This codes for CASSLRTMVGTGELFF.

The chain joins TRBV5-1 to TRBJ1-2; 8 bases map to TRBD1. Germline V CDR1 and CDR2: SGHRS, YFSETQ. After removal of 4 bases from V and 5 bases from J, the junction contained 16 bases not matched to a gene. The CDR3 sequence is 17 residues long. CDR3 protein: CASSVAPTSRTGYGYTF. The CDR3 coding sequence is TGCGCCAGCAGCGTGGCCCCCACAAGCCGGACAGGGTATGGCTACACCTTC.